The sample holds a few counts of the clone carrying this T cell receptor (beta chain). V was cut by 3 bases and J by 2 bases, with 11 bases left in between. The length of the CDR3 is 14 residues. The germline CDR1 and CDR2 sequences are LGHDT and YNNKEL (reference sequence). The use of a sample-barcoded 5' primer and a J-beta primer mix characterized a second PCR of about 7 to 12 cycles. TCRdb processed the 5' RACE reads anew with MiXCR; each CDR3 protein has one entry. The data show 1.5 million to 2 million distinct CDR3 sequences, roughly 28% seen once. Each sample had at least 6 million PBMCs isolated. This entry comes from a study of blood T cells in healthy people across ages.

This TCR was sampled from a woman under 40 in good health. The sequencing sample was made of blood. This chain joins TRBV3-1 and TRBJ2-7; the D is unclear. The CDR3 bases are TGTGCCAGCAGCCAGTTCCCAGGCCCCTACGAGCAGTACTTC. This translates into CASSQFPGPYEQYF.